These 5 T cell receptor beta chains came from one sample sequenced in a study of blood T cell repertoires in COVID-19. Sequenced by immunoSEQ multiplex PCR; TCRdb stores in-frame clones only, minus some. The sample lists hundreds of thousands of clones; almost 90% were seen once. The sample was PBMCs or T cells enriched from blood (not recorded which). The receptors originated from a woman in her late teens or twenties with acute COVID-19.

This CDR3 is CSVDSPDKGGTGELFF. Written as DNA, the CDR3 is TGCAGCGTTGATTCCCCTGACAAGGGGGGGACCGGGGAGCTGTTTTTT. The V gene is TRBV29-1, the J gene TRBJ2-2; a possible D gene is TRBD2 (7 bases). V gave up 3 bases and J gave up 5 bases, with 19 bases separating them. CDR3 length: 16 residues. CDR1 and CDR2 from the germline V gene are SQVTM and ANQGSEA.

The chain couples TRBV5-6 to TRBJ1-2; possible D gene TRBD1, 5 bases. CDR3 length equals 16 residues. Germline V gives CDR1 SGHDT, CDR2 YYEEEE. V dropped 5 bases and J dropped 5 bases, with 22 bases sitting between them. The CDR3 sequence is CASRVFRGTDLYGYTF. The CDR3 region has the DNA TGTGCCAGCAGGGTTTTCCGCGGGACGGACCTATATGGCTACACCTTC.

V is TRBV27 and J is TRBJ1-2; 7 nucleotides align to TRBD1. The trim removed 5 bases at V and 6 bases at J, leaving 6 bases unmatched. Germline V lookup: CDR1 MNHEY, CDR2 SMNVEV (reference sequence). The CDR3 totals 13 residues. CDR3 region: CASSTYRGDGYTF. CDR3 nucleotide sequence: TGTGCCAGCAGTACCTACAGGGGAGATGGCTACACCTTC.

The J gene is TRBJ1-5, the V gene TRBV6-5, with 8 nucleotides matching TRBD1. The V gene end was trimmed by 2 bases and the J gene end by 1 base; junction bases not matched to a gene: 1. CDR1 and CDR2 (germline): MNHEY, SVGAGI. There are 15 residues in the CDR3. The CDR3 nucleotides are TGTGCCAGCAGTTACAGGACAGGGAGCAATCAGCCCCAGCATTTT. It codes for CASSYRTGSNQPQHF.

V and J are TRBV29-1 and TRBJ1-5, with D unresolved. V lost 6 bases, J lost 0 bases, and 12 bases lay in between. Germline CDR1 is SQVTM and CDR2 is ANQGSEA. The CDR3 is 14 residues long. The CDR3 DNA sequence: TGCAGCGTGACTCTGGCCGGTAGCAATCAGCCCCAGCATTTT. Its translation: CSVTLAGSNQPQHF.